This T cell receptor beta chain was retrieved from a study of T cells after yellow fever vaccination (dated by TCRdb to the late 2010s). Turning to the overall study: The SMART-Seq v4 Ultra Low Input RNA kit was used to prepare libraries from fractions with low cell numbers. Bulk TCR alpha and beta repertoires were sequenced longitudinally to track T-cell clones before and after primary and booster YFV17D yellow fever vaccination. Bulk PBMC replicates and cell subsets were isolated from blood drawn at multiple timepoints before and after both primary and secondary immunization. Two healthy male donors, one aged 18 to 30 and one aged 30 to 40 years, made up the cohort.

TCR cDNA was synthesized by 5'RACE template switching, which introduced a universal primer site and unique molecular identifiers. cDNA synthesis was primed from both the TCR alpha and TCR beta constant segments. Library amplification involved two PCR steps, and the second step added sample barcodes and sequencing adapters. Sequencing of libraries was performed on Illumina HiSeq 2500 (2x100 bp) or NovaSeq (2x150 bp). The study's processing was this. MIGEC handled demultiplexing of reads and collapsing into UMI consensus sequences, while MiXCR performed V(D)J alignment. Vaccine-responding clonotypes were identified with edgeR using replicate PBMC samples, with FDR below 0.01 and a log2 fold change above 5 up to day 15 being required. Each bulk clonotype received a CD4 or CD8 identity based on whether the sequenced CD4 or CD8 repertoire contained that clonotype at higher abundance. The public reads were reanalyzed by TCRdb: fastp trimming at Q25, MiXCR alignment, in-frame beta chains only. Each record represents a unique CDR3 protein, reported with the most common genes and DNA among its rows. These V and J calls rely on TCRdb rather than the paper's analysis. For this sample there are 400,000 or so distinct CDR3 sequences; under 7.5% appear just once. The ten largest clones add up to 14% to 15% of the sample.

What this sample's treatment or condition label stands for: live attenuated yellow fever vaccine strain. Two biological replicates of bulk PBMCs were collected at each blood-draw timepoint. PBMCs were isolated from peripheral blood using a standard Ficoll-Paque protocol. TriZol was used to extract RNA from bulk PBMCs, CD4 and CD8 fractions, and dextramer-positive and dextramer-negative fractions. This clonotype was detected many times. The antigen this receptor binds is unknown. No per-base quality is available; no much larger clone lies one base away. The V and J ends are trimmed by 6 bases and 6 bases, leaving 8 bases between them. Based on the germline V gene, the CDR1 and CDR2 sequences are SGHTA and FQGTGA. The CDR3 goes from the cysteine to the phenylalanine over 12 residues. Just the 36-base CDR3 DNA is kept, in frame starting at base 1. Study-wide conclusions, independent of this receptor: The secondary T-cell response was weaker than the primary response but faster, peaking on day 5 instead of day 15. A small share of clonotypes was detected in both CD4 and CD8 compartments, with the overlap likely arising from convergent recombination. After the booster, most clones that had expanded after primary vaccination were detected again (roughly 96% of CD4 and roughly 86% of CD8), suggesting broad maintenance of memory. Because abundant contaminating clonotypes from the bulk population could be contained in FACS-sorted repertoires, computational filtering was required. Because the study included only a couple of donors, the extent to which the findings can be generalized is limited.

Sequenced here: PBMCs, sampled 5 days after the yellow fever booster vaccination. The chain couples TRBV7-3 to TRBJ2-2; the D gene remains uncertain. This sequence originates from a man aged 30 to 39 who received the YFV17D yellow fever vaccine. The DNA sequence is TGTGCCAGCAGGGGATCACCCGGGGAGCTGTTTTTT. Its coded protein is CASRGSPGELFF.